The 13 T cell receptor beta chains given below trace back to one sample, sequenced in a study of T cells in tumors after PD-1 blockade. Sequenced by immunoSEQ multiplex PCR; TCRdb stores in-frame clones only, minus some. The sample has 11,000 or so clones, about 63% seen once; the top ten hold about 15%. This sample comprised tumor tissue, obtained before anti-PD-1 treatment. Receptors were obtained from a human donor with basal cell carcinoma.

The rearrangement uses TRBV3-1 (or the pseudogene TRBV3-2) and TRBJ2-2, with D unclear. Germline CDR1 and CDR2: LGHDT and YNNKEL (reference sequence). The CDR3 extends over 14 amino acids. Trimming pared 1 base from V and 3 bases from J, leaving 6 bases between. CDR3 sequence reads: CASSQVGYTGELFF. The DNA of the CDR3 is TGTGCCAGCAGCCAAGTCGGTTACACCGGGGAGCTGTTTTTT.

CDR3 loop: CASSIDLRFGGYGYTF. The CDR3 DNA reads TGTGCCAGTAGTATAGATCTACGGTTTGGGGGCTATGGCTACACCTTC. This sequence joins TRBV19 and TRBJ1-2, with a weak D call TRBD1 (5 bases). Germline V CDR1 and CDR2: LNHDA, SQIVND (reference sequence). Trimming removed 0 bases from V and 4 bases from J, with 15 bases in between. This CDR3 is built from 16 residues.

The CDR3 DNA reads TGTGCCAGCAGCCCATCAGGGTACGGGCAGACTGAAGCTTTCTTT. Its protein is CASSPSGYGQTEAFF. The V call is TRBV4-2, the J call TRBJ1-1; maybe TRBD1 (5 bases). The CDR3 consists of 15 residues. Trimming took off 4 bases at V and 5 bases at J, with 17 bases between the two ends. From germline, CDR1 is LGHNA and CDR2 YNFKEQ.

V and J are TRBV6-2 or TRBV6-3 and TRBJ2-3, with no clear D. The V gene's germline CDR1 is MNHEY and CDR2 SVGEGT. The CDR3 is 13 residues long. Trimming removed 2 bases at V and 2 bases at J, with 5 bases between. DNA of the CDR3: TGTGCCAGCAGTTACGGGGTCACAGATACGCAGTATTTT. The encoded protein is CASSYGVTDTQYF.

The CDR3 spells CASSLRRKGSDTQYF. DNA for the CDR3: TGTGCCAGCAGTTTGCGGCGGAAGGGATCAGATACGCAGTATTTT. The chain is built from TRBV6-2 or TRBV6-3 and TRBJ2-3; D is uncertain. V was pared by 4 bases and J by 4 bases, with 15 bases between. The germline gives CDR1 MNHEY, CDR2 SVGEGT. This CDR3 has 15 residues.

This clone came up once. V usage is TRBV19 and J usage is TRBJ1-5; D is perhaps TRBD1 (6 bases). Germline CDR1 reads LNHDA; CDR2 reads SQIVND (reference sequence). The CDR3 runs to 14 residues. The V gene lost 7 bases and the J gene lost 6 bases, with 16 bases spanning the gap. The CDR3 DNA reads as TGTGCCAGTATGGACAGCATAAGGAGTCAGCCCCAGCATTTT. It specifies CASMDSIRSQPQHF.

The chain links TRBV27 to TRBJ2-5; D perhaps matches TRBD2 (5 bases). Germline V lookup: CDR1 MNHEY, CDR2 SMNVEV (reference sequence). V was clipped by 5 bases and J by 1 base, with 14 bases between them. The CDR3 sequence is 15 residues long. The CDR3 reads CASSPARAGQETQYF. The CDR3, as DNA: TGTGCCAGCAGTCCCGCCCGGGCGGGCCAAGAGACCCAGTACTTC.

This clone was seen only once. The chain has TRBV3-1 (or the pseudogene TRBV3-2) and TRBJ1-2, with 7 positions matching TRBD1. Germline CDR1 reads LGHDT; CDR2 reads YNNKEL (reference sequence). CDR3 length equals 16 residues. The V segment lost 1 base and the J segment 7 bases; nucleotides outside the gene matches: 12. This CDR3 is CASSQGVTRGVTGYTF. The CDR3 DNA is TGTGCCAGCAGCCAAGGAGTAACCAGGGGGGTGACTGGCTACACCTTC.

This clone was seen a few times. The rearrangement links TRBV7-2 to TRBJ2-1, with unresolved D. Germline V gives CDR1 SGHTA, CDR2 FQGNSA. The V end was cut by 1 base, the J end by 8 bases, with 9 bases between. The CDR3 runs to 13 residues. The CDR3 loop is CASSLGNGDEQFF. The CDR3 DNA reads TGTGCCAGCAGCTTAGGGAATGGTGATGAGCAGTTCTTC.

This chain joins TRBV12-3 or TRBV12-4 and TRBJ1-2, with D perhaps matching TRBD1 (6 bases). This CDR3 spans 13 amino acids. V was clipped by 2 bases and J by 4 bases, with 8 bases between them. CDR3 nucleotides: TGTGCCAGCAGTTTATCAGGGGCCTATGGCTACACCTTC. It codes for CASSLSGAYGYTF.

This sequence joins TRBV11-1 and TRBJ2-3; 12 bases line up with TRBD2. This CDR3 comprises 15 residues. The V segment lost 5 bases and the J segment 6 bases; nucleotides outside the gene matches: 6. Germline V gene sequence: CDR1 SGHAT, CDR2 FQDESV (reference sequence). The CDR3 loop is CASSPSGRAGDTQYF. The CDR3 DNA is TGTGCCAGCAGCCCTAGCGGGAGGGCCGGGGATACGCAGTATTTT.

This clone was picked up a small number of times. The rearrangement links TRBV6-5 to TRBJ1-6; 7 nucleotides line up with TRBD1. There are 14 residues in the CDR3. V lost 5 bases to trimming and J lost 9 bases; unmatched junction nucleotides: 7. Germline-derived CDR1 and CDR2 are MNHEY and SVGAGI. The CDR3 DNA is TGTGCCAGCAGTCCGACAGGGCCTTTTTCACCCCTCCACTTT. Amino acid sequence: CASSPTGPFSPLHF.

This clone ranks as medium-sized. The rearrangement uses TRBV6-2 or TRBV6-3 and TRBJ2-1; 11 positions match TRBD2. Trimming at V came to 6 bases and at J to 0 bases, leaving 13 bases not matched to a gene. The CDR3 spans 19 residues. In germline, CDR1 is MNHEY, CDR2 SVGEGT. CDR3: CASSDGLAGASSSYNEQFF. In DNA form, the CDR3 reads TGTGCCAGCAGCGATGGACTAGCGGGTGCCTCTTCCTCCTACAATGAGCAGTTCTTC.